The 29 T cell receptor beta chains listed next were all sequenced from one sample in a study of human T cells and chemical hapten exposure. From the RACE reads, TCRdb called clonotypes with MiXCR, one entry per CDR3 protein. Here the sample spans tens of thousands of distinct CDR3 sequences, more than 9% being singletons. Noted time point: pre-sensitization, week 0. As for treatment: therapeutic diphenylcyclopropenone sensitization with weekly scalp DPC. The sequencing used whole blood, collected in connection with sensitization to the hapten diphenylcyclopropenone (DPC). Receptors were obtained from a man aged 30-40 years with alopecia areata. Some clones in this sample may be carry-over from other donors' samples.

This clonotype was counted ten times or more. The chain uses TRBV11-2 and TRBJ1-6; D not certain. V dropped 3 bases and J dropped 6 bases, with 12 bases sitting between them. The CDR3 consists of 15 residues. Per germline, CDR1 SGHAT and CDR2 FQNNGV. The CDR3 is CASSFLPGFNSPLHF. For the CDR3, the DNA is TGTGCCAGCAGCTTTCTCCCGGGTTTTAATTCACCCCTCCACTTT. Using reference TRBV11-2 and TRBJ1-6 for the parts outside the CDR3, the full variable domain is EAGVAQSPRYKIIEKRQSVAFWCNPISGHATLYWYQQILGQGPKLLIQFQNNGVVDDSQLPKDRFSAERLKGVDSTLKIQPAKLEDSAVYLCASSFLPGFNSPLHFGNGTRLTVT.

The V call is TRBV7-9, the J call TRBJ2-6; no firm D call. The CDR3 consists of 17 residues. V dropped 1 base and J dropped 3 bases, with 13 bases sitting between them. Germline V gene lookup returns CDR1 SEHNR and CDR2 FQNEAQ (reference sequence). The CDR3 sequence is CASSLVGPLRGANVLTF. CDR3 sequence (DNA): TGTGCCAGCAGCTTAGTTGGCCCCCTACGTGGGGCCAACGTCCTGACTTTC.

This clonotype was detected ten times or more. The chain joins TRBV28 to TRBJ1-5; possibly TRBD1 for D (5 bases). The CDR3 is 15 amino acids. The germline V gene has CDR1 MDHEN and CDR2 SYDVKM. Deletions cut 5 bases from V and 7 bases from J, with 18 bases between. The CDR3 spells CASSLGGGEEQPQHF. The CDR3 coding sequence is TGTGCCAGCAGTCTAGGCGGGGGGGAGGAACAGCCCCAGCATTTT. Full variable domain (remainder filled in from reference TRBV28 and TRBJ1-5): DVKVTQSSRYLVKRTGEKVFLECVQDMDHENMFWYRQDPGLGLRLIYFSYDVKMKEKGDIPEGYSVSREKKERFSLILESASTNQTSMYLCASSLGGGEEQPQHFGDGTRLSIL.

This clonotype was counted between two and nine times. The rearrangement joins TRBV7-9 to TRBJ2-2, with unresolved D. With 11 bases removed from V and 0 bases from J, the gap between germline ends came to 13 bases. From germline, CDR1 is SEHNR and CDR2 FQNEAQ (reference sequence). The CDR3 has 14 amino acids. CDR3 amino acids: CAGRTASNTGELFF. The CDR3, as DNA: TGTGCCGGAAGGACGGCCTCGAACACCGGGGAGCTGTTTTTT.

In regard to this clonotype: Here the CDR3 omits its conserved ending phenylalanine or tryptophan, so a read error is the likely source. CDR3 loop: CASSYRQGANSPLHL. As DNA, the CDR3 is TGTGCCAGCAGTTACCGACAGGGGGCAAATTCACCCCTCCACCTT. The chain links TRBV6-5 to TRBJ1-6; 10 bases line up with TRBD1. J gave up 7 bases and V 2 bases, and 2 bases lay outside the gene matches. The germline gives CDR1 MNHEY, CDR2 SVGAGI. The CDR3 loop spans 15 amino acids.

This clonotype was seen many times. The genes are TRBV29-1 and TRBJ2-7, with TRBD1 matching over 7 bases. The CDR3 runs 12 residues. Germline V gene lookup returns CDR1 SQVTM and CDR2 ANQGSEA. V trimming: 8 bases; J trimming: 2 bases; junction bases outside the gene matches: 6. As DNA, the CDR3 is TGCAGCATCGGGGACAGAACCTACGAGCAGTACTTC. Its protein is CSIGDRTYEQYF.

At least ten counts were recorded for this clonotype. The chain is built from TRBV6-6 and TRBJ2-5; 8 positions match TRBD1. The germline CDR1 and CDR2 sequences are MNHNY and SVGAGI (reference sequence). V gave up 6 bases and J gave up 4 bases; unmatched junction bases: 10. This CDR3 spans 15 amino acids. DNA for the CDR3: TGTGCCAGCAGCCCCCTCCGGGACAGGCTAGAGACCCAGTACTTC. The encoded protein is CASSPLRDRLETQYF.

This chain links TRBV12-3 or TRBV12-4 with TRBJ2-3; D ambiguous. The CDR3 consists of 15 residues. The V end was cut by 4 bases, the J end by 3 bases, with 14 bases between. The CDR3 spells CASSSRAQTTDTQYF. CDR3 nucleotides: TGTGCCAGCAGTTCCCGGGCCCAGACGACAGATACGCAGTATTTT.

The genes are TRBV20-1 and TRBJ2-2; no clear D. CDR3 size: 13 residues. Between the trimmed V and J ends, which lost 3 bases and 2 bases, there was a span of 7 bases. Germline values: CDR1 DFQATT, CDR2 SNEGSKA (reference sequence). In DNA form, the CDR3 reads TGCAGTGCTAGCGGAGATAACACCGGGGAGCTGTTTTTT. This translates into CSASGDNTGELFF.

This clonotype has ten or more counts. The chain couples TRBV2 to TRBJ2-1; 13 bases are a match to TRBD2. V was pared by 4 bases and J by 6 bases, with 6 bases of the junction left unmatched. Germline lookup yields CDR1 SNHLY and CDR2 FYNNEI. CDR3 size: 16 residues. The CDR3 region has the DNA TGTGCCAGCAGTGGCGCACTAGCGGGGGGGAGCAATGAGCAGTTCTTC. Its translation is CASSGALAGGSNEQFF.

This clonotype was counted ten times or more. The chain couples TRBV6-2 or TRBV6-3 to TRBJ1-6; D gene ambiguous. The CDR3 extends over 14 amino acids. With 5 bases removed from V and 7 bases from J, the gap between germline ends came to 12 bases. Germline V gene lookup returns CDR1 MNHEY and CDR2 SVGEGT. CDR3 nucleotides: TGTGCCAGCAGTCGGACGGCGCGGAATTCACCCCTCCACTTT. It encodes CASSRTARNSPLHF.

This clonotype was counted at least ten times. The V and J genes are TRBV3-1 and TRBJ1-2; the match to TRBD1 covers 9 bases. V lost 5 bases, J lost 4 bases, and 11 bases stayed unmatched. Germline CDR1 is LGHDT and CDR2 is YNNKEL (reference sequence). The CDR3 covers 16 residues. The CDR3 loop is CASSSRGTGFGYGYTF. CDR3 DNA sequence: TGTGCCAGCAGCAGCCGTGGGACAGGGTTCGGCTATGGCTACACCTTC.

This clonotype was recorded at least ten times. The V gene is TRBV20-1, the J gene TRBJ1-1, with D tentatively TRBD1 (6 bases). Germline V gives CDR1 DFQATT, CDR2 SNEGSKA (reference sequence). V was shortened by 1 base and J by 0 bases, with 12 bases between the two germline ends. The CDR3 runs 15 residues. The CDR3 nucleotides are TGCAGTGCTAGAGGAGAGACAGGCTTGAACACTGAAGCTTTCTTT. Encoded protein: CSARGETGLNTEAFF.

This clonotype showed up many times. The chain uses TRBV6-1 and TRBJ2-1; maybe TRBD2 (5 bases). The CDR3 totals 17 residues. V dropped 7 bases and J dropped 4 bases, with 23 bases sitting between them. The germline V gene has CDR1 MNHNS and CDR2 SASEGT. The CDR3 loop reads CASTRMRLDGGYNEQFF. CDR3 DNA sequence: TGTGCCAGCACCCGAATGAGGCTAGATGGAGGTTACAATGAGCAGTTCTTC.

This clonotype appeared many times. The chain links TRBV18 to TRBJ2-7; 7 bases line up with TRBD1. After removal of 6 bases from V and 3 bases from J, the junction contained 17 bases not matched to a gene. There are 17 residues in the CDR3. Germline V gene sequence: CDR1 KGHSH, CDR2 LQKENI. The CDR3 spells CASSLTGQKAGLYEQYF. For the CDR3, the DNA is TGTGCCAGCTCCCTAACGGGACAGAAGGCGGGTCTCTACGAGCAGTACTTC.

This clonotype has a count of ten or more. The chain links TRBV7-9 to TRBJ2-7, with 9 bases fitting TRBD1. The CDR3 is 14 residues long. Germline V gene data show CDR1 as SEHNR and CDR2 as FQNEAQ (reference sequence). The trim removed 4 bases at V and 3 bases at J, leaving 4 bases unmatched. CDR3 loop: CASSYGTGNYEQYF. The CDR3 nucleotides read TGTGCCAGCAGCTACGGGACAGGGAACTACGAGCAGTACTTC.

This clonotype was counted many times. The gene calls are TRBV19 and TRBJ1-2, with TRBD1 identical over 8 bases. Germline V gene lookup returns CDR1 LNHDA and CDR2 SQIVND (reference sequence). CDR3 size: 15 residues. V dropped 6 bases and J dropped 7; count of bases not matched to a gene: 13. The CDR3 DNA sequence: TGTGCCAGTAGCCCCGGACAGGGCCCTGCTATTGGCTACACCTTC. The encoded protein is CASSPGQGPAIGYTF.

The rearrangement links TRBV20-1 to TRBJ2-1; D might be TRBD1 (6 bases). Germline-derived CDR1 and CDR2 are DFQATT and SNEGSKA (reference sequence). The CDR3 loop spans 14 amino acids. Trimming shortened V by 5 bases and J by 5 bases, and 16 bases separated the two germline ends. CDR3 sequence: CSADKRRQDNEQFF. CDR3 DNA: TGCAGTGCTGACAAAAGGAGACAGGACAATGAGCAGTTCTTC.

The chain has TRBV4-3 and TRBJ2-7, with 12 bases that match TRBD2. CDR1 is LGHNA, CDR2 YSLEER, per germline. J gave up 8 bases and V 1 base, and 6 bases lay outside the gene matches. The CDR3 spans 15 residues. DNA of the CDR3: TGCGCCAGCAGCCAAGGACTAGCGGGAGCTATCAAGCAGTACTTC. Amino acid sequence: CASSQGLAGAIKQYF.

This clonotype showed up just a few times. This chain uses TRBV18 with TRBJ1-1; D uncertain. The CDR3 length is 15 residues. With 3 bases removed from V and 2 bases from J, the gap between germline ends came to 13 bases. Germline CDR1 reads KGHSH; CDR2 reads LQKENI. The CDR3 DNA is TGTGCCAGCTCACCCTCGGGATTGTATAACACTGAAGCTTTCTTT. Amino acid sequence: CASSPSGLYNTEAFF.

This clonotype has a handful of counts. V gene TRBV23-1 combines with J gene TRBJ1-5; 7 bases line up with TRBD1. TRBV23-1 is flagged as an ORF with uncertain function. The CDR3 spans 18 residues. The V gene end was trimmed by 2 bases and the J gene end by 0 bases; junction bases not matched to a gene: 10. The CDR3 DNA reads as TGCGCCAGCAGTCAAACCGAGGACAGGCCCTATAGCAATCAGCCCCAGCATTTT. Its translation is CASSQTEDRPYSNQPQHF.

The rearrangement links TRBV3-1 to TRBJ1-2; no clear D. CDR1 and CDR2 (germline): LGHDT, YNNKEL (reference sequence). The germline V and J ends were trimmed by 0 bases and 0 bases, with 5 bases remaining between them. The CDR3 covers 14 residues. CDR3 protein: CASSQDVPNYGYTF. In DNA form, the CDR3 reads TGTGCCAGCAGCCAAGATGTCCCTAACTATGGCTACACCTTC.

V usage is TRBV5-1 and J usage is TRBJ2-2, with 10 bases matching TRBD2. Germline values: CDR1 SGHRS, CDR2 YFSETQ. The CDR3 loop spans 17 amino acids. The junction had 9 bases not matched to a gene; V was cut back by 2 bases and J by 5 bases. The CDR3 loop reads CASSLLQLAGTTGELFF. The CDR3 nucleotides are TGCGCCAGCAGCTTACTCCAACTAGCGGGAACGACCGGGGAGCTGTTTTTT. Complete variable domain (other parts from reference TRBV5-1 and TRBJ2-2): KAGVTQTPRYLIKTRGQQVTLSCSPISGHRSVSWYQQTPGQGLQFLFEYFSETQRNKGNFPGRFSGRQFSNSRSEMNVSTLELGDSALYLCASSLLQLAGTTGELFFGEGSRLTVL.

The J gene is TRBJ2-7, the V gene TRBV3-1; TRBD1 agrees at 9 bases. The ends lost 2 bases at V and 5 bases at J; junction bases unmatched: 4. This CDR3 is built from 14 residues. Germline CDR1 LGHDT, CDR2 YNNKEL (reference sequence). CDR3 coding DNA: TGTGCCAGCAGCCAACCCGGGACAGGGCACGAGCAGTACTTC. This codes for CASSQPGTGHEQYF.

This clonotype was observed a handful of times. The chain has TRBV7-2 and TRBJ2-7; D gene ambiguous. The DNA end lines up better with TRBJ2-5; the J call may be wrong. Germline V lookup: CDR1 SGHTA, CDR2 FQGNSA. The CDR3 totals 12 residues. The chain's CDR3 is CASSLSTGTQYF. In DNA form, the CDR3 reads TGTGCCAGCAGCTTAAGCACCGGGACCCAGTACTTC.

This clonotype was seen only a few times. This rearrangement joins TRBV20-1 to TRBJ2-7; D gene unclear. V was pared by 0 bases and J by 3 bases, with 6 bases between. Germline loops: CDR1 DFQATT, CDR2 SNEGSKA (reference sequence). The CDR3 has 12 amino acids. The CDR3 is CSARDLYYEQYF. The CDR3 DNA reads as TGCAGTGCTAGAGACTTATACTACGAGCAGTACTTC.

This clonotype has at least ten counts. V usage is TRBV12-3 or TRBV12-4 and J usage is TRBJ2-3; TRBD2 is a possible D gene (6 bases). This CDR3 is built from 18 residues. Trimming cost V 5 bases and J 2 bases, with 23 bases left between them. CDR3 nucleotide sequence: TGTGCCAGCAGTCCCCCTACCTTAGCGGAAATTTTCACAGATACGCAGTATTTT. Encoded protein: CASSPPTLAEIFTDTQYF.

The chain uses TRBV15 and TRBJ1-6, with D hard to call. Germline assignment: CDR1 LNHNV and CDR2 YYDKDF (reference sequence). The CDR3 loop spans 14 amino acids. V gave up 5 bases and J gave up 6 bases, with 11 bases separating them. CDR3: CATSQEGSNSPLHF. For the CDR3, the DNA is TGTGCCACCAGCCAAGAGGGAAGTAATTCACCCCTCCACTTT.

This clonotype was found once. The CDR3 spells CASSSLLTRQETQYF. CDR3 coding DNA: TGTGCCAGCAGCTCACTCCTGACTAGACAAGAGACCCAGTACTTC. The chain has TRBV28 and TRBJ2-5, with D perhaps matching TRBD2 (6 bases). The ends were cut back, 6 bases at V and 2 bases at J, with 16 bases in the middle. The length of the CDR3 is 15 residues. CDR1 is MDHEN, CDR2 SYDVKM, per germline.